These T cell receptor beta chains were read from a single sample in a study of T-cell reconstitution after alpha-beta-depleted transplantation in children. MiXCR, run by TCRdb on the PCR reads, gives a single entry per CDR3 protein. This table holds about 640,000 distinct CDR3 sequences, 16% found once. The sample was PBMCs from the stem cell graft donor, taken from the stem cell graft. These receptors were taken from a human donor who donated a stem cell graft to a child with acute myeloid leukemia. Each CDR3 is given with its conserved first and last residue. D genes are given only for firm matches. The size field is filled for only some rows; it gives once, few, many or a size class.

TRBV10-3,TRBD1,few,TRBJ1-5,TGTGCCATCAGTGATAACAGGGGGTGGCAGCCCCAGCATTTT,CAISDNRGWQPQHF
TRBV7-8,NA,NA,TRBJ2-7,TGTGCCAGCAGCTTACAGTTGGGGGGTCGATCGAGAGAGCAGTACTTC,CASSLQLGGRSREQYF
TRBV12-3/TRBV12-4,NA,NA,TRBJ2-3,TGTGCCAGCAGTTTTTGGAGCACAGATACGCAGTATTTT,CASSFWSTDTQYF
TRBV10-3,NA,many,TRBJ2-1,TGTGCCATCAGTGGGGGTTCCTCCTACAATGAGCAGTTCTTC,CAISGGSSYNEQFF
TRBV20-1,NA,NA,TRBJ2-3,TGCAGTGCTGGCCCCAACGGCGGGTCCACAGATACGCAGTATTTT,CSAGPNGGSTDTQYF
TRBV7-2,NA,NA,TRBJ2-3,TGTGCCAGCAGCTTTCACAGGGCGGTCACAGATACGCAGTATTTT,CASSFHRAVTDTQYF
TRBV20-1,TRBD1,many,TRBJ2-2,TGCAGTGCTAGAAAACCGGGACAGGTCACCGGGGAGCTGTTTTTT,CSARKPGQVTGELFF
TRBV9,NA,many,TRBJ1-1,TGTGCCAGCAGCGTGGCAGGGGACACTGAAGCTTTCTTT,CASSVAGDTEAFF
TRBV12-3/TRBV12-4,NA,many,TRBJ2-1,TGTGCCAGCAGTTGGGGGGCTCCTTACAATGAGCAGTTCTTC,CASSWGAPYNEQFF
TRBV20-1,TRBD1,many,TRBJ1-2,TGCAGTGCTAGAGCGACAGGGGGTAGTCGCTACACCTTC,CSARATGGSRYTF
TRBV6-4,TRBD1,few,TRBJ2-1,TGTGCCAGCAGAAAAGACAGGGCCCCCTACAATGAGCAGTTCTTC,CASRKDRAPYNEQFF
TRBV29-1,TRBD1,many,TRBJ2-1,TGCAGCGTGCTGACAGGGTCAAAACCCAATGAGCAGTTCTTC,CSVLTGSKPNEQFF
TRBV20-1,NA,many,TRBJ2-3,TGCAGTGCCCTCGGATCTAGCACAGATACGCAGTATTTT,CSALGSSTDTQYF
TRBV4-3,NA,NA,TRBJ2-2,TGCGCCAGCAGCCGGAGCAGTTTTCCCGGGGAGCTGTTTTTT,CASSRSSFPGELFF
TRBV5-5,TRBD1,many,TRBJ2-7,TGTGCCAGCAGCGGACAGGGTACGGGGGAGCAGTACTTC,CASSGQGTGEQYF
TRBV4-1,NA,NA,TRBJ2-2,TGCGCCAGCAGCCAAGGGCCCAGGGCCACCGGGGAGCTGTTTTTT,CASSQGPRATGELFF
TRBV24-1,TRBD1,few,TRBJ2-5,TGTGCCACCTCGGGACAGGGGGAGACCCAGTACTTC,CATSGQGETQYF
TRBV5-1,TRBD1,NA,TRBJ1-2,TGCGCCAGCAGCCTAGTGGGACAGGGGGCCTATGGCTACACCTTC,CASSLVGQGAYGYTF
TRBV4-1,NA,few,TRBJ2-7,TGCGCCAGCAGCCAAGCCCTGGGCGGGTACGAGCAGTACTTC,CASSQALGGYEQYF
TRBV12-3/TRBV12-4,NA,many,TRBJ1-5,TGTGCCAGCAGCCCCACTTTCAATCAGCCCCAGCATTTT,CASSPTFNQPQHF
TRBV20-1,NA,many,TRBJ2-5,TGCAGTGCGGGCTTCCTTCAGAATAAAGAGACCCAGTACTTC,CSAGFLQNKETQYF
TRBV20-1,TRBD2,NA,TRBJ2-1,TGCAGTGCGATCTCCCGGACTAGCGGGGGTTCCTACAATGAGCAGTTCTTC,CSAISRTSGGSYNEQFF
TRBV6-5,TRBD1,NA,TRBJ1-1,TGTGCCAGCAGTCCGCCGGACAGGGGGCGAGGGAACACTGAAGCTTTCTTT,CASSPPDRGRGNTEAFF
TRBV20-1,NA,few,TRBJ2-2,TGCAGTGCTAGCTATGGAAGCTTCGCGAACACCGGGGAGCTGTTTTTT,CSASYGSFANTGELFF
TRBV12-3/TRBV12-4,NA,few,TRBJ2-7,TGTGCCAGCAGTTTAACGTCCCAGGTCGTGGCCGAGCAGTACTTC,CASSLTSQVVAEQYF
TRBV28,NA,NA,TRBJ1-5,TGTGCCAGCAGTCCCCTCCCCGACGGAGATCAGCCCCAGCATTTT,CASSPLPDGDQPQHF
TRBV12-3/TRBV12-4,TRBD1,many,TRBJ2-5,TGTGCCATCAGTTCGGACAGGGTCGGATCGGAGACCCAGTACTTC,CAISSDRVGSETQYF
TRBV24-1,NA,many,TRBJ2-7,TGTGCCACTTCGGACGGACCATTAGACGAGCAGTACTTC,CATSDGPLDEQYF
TRBV7-9,NA,many,TRBJ2-1,TGTGCCAGCAGCGCACCCACTAGCTGGGAGCAGTTCTTC,CASSAPTSWEQFF
TRBV19,NA,many,TRBJ1-2,TGTGCCAGTAGCCCACAGGGTTACTATGGCTACACCTTC,CASSPQGYYGYTF
TRBV20-1,NA,few,TRBJ1-6,TGCAGTGCTAGAGAATCGGGCAGGGCTCCATGGGGCTCACCCCTCCACTTT,CSARESGRAPWGSPLHF
TRBV6-5,NA,many,TRBJ2-4,TGTGCCAGCAGTTACTCTCAATTAGCCAAAAACATTCAGTACTTC,CASSYSQLAKNIQYF
TRBV4-3,NA,few,TRBJ1-2,TGCGCCAGCAGCCAAGAGTCCCGGGGGTTGTATGGCTACACCTTC,CASSQESRGLYGYTF
TRBV7-9,NA,NA,TRBJ1-5,TGTGCCAGCAGTAAACAGGAGAGCAATCAGCCCCAGCATTTT,CASSKQESNQPQHF
TRBV20-1,NA,many,TRBJ1-2,TGCAGTGCTCTCCAATCCTGGCCTTATGGCTACACCTTC,CSALQSWPYGYTF
TRBV29-1,NA,few,TRBJ2-1,TGCAGCGCCGTCGACGGGAGTGAGCAGTTCTTC,CSAVDGSEQFF
TRBV27,NA,NA,TRBJ1-5,TGTGCCATACACGCTTCACGGGGTGCCAATCAGCCCCAGCATTTT,CAIHASRGANQPQHF
TRBV20-1,NA,many,TRBJ2-7,TGCAGTGCTAGCGGGACGCTAACGGACGAGCAGTACTTC,CSASGTLTDEQYF
TRBV20-1,NA,NA,TRBJ2-5,TGCAGTGCCGGACAGAACCGGGAGACCCAGTACTTC,CSAGQNRETQYF
TRBV5-1,NA,few,TRBJ2-1,TGCGCCAGCAGCTTGGCTTCAGGGAGAGGCAATGAGCAGTTCTTC,CASSLASGRGNEQFF
TRBV20-1,NA,many,TRBJ2-4,TGCAGTGCTCCTAAGGCGGGGAATATAGCCAAAAACATTCAGTACTTC,CSAPKAGNIAKNIQYF
TRBV10-2,TRBD1,NA,TRBJ1-1,TGCGCCACTCAGACAGGGGGGAACACTGAAGCTTTCTTT,CATQTGGNTEAFF